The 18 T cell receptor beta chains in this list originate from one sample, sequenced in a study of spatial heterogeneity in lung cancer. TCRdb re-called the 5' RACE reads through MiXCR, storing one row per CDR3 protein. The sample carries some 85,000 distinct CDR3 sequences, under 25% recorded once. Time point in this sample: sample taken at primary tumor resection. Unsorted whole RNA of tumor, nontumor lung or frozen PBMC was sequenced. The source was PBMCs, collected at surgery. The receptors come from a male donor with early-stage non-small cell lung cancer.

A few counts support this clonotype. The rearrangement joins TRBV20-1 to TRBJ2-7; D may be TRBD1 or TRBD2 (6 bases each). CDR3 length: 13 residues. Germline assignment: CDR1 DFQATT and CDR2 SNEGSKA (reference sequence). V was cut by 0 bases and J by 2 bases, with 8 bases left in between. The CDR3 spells CSARDRGPYEQYF. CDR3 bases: TGCAGTGCTAGAGATCGGGGGCCCTACGAGCAGTACTTC.

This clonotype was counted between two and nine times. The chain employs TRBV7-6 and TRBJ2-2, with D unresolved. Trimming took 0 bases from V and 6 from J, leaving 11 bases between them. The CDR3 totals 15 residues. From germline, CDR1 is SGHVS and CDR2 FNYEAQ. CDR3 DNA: TGTGCCAGCAGCTTAGCCCTAGTATTATCCGGGGAGCTGTTTTTT. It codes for CASSLALVLSGELFF.

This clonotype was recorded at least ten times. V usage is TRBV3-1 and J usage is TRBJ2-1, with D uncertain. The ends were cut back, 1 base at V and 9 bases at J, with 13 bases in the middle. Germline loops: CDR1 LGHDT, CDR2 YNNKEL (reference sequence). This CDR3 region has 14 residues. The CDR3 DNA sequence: TGTGCCAGCAGCCAAGGGTTCGTGTCGGGTGAGCAGTTCTTC. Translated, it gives CASSQGFVSGEQFF.

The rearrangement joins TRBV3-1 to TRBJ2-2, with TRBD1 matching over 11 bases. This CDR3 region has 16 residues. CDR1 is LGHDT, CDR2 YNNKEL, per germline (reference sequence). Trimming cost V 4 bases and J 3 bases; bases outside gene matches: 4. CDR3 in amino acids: CASSPKGQGDTGELFF. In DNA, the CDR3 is TGTGCCAGCAGCCCCAAGGGACAGGGGGACACCGGGGAGCTGTTTTTT.

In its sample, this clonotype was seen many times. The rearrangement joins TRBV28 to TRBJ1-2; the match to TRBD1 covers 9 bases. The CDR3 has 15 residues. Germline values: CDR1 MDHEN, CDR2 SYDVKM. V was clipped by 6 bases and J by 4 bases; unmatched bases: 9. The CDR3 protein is CASRTKTGGSYGYTF. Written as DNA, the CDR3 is TGTGCCAGCAGGACCAAAACAGGGGGCAGCTATGGCTACACCTTC.

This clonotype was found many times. The CDR3 region is CATSSPRETQYF. DNA for the CDR3: TGTGCCACCAGCTCCCCGCGAGAGACCCAGTACTTC. The chain is built from TRBV15 and TRBJ2-5; D is uncertain. CDR1 LNHNV and CDR2 YYDKDF come from the germline V gene (reference sequence). Trimming cost V 5 bases and J 4 bases, with 8 bases left between them. The CDR3 spans 12 residues.

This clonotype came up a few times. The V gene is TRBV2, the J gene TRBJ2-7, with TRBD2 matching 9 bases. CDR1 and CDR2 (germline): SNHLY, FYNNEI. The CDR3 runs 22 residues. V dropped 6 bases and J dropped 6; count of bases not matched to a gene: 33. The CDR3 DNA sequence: TGTGCCAGCAGGGGCCCCGGGACTAGCAAACGGATCGGAGGTGGGTACGGGTCCGAGCAGTACTTC. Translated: CASRGPGTSKRIGGGYGSEQYF.

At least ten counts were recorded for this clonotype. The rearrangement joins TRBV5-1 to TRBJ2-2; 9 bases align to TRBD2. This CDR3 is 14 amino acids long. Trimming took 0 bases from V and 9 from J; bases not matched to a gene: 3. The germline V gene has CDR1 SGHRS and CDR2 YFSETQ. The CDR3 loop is CASSLASGERELFF. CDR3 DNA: TGCGCCAGCAGCTTGGCTAGCGGGGAACGGGAGCTGTTTTTT. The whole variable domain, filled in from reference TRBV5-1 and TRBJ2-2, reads KAGVTQTPRYLIKTRGQQVTLSCSPISGHRSVSWYQQTPGQGLQFLFEYFSETQRNKGNFPGRFSGRQFSNSRSEMNVSTLELGDSALYLCASSLASGERELFFGEGSRLTVL.

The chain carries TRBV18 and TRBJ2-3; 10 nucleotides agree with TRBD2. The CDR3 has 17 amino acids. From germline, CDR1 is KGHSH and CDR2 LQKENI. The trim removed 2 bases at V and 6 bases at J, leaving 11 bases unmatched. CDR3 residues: CASSPSASGRVLDTQYF. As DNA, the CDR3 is TGTGCCAGCTCACCATCGGCTAGCGGGAGAGTCCTGGATACGCAGTATTTT.

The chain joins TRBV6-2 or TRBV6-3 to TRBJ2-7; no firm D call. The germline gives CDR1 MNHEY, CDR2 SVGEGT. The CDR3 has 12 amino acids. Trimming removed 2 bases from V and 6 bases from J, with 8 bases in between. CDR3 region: CASSYSSSEQYF. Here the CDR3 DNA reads TGTGCCAGCAGTTACAGTTCGAGCGAGCAGTACTTC.

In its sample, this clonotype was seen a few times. This chain's CDR3 is CASSLGQGGRMNTEAFF. In DNA, the CDR3 is TGTGCCAGCAGCCTCGGACAGGGGGGACGGATGAACACTGAAGCTTTCTTT. The genes are TRBV12-3 or TRBV12-4 and TRBJ1-1, with 10 bases aligning to TRBD1. Losses at the gene ends were 6 bases for V and 0 bases for J; bases not matched to a gene: 10. The CDR3 extends over 17 amino acids.

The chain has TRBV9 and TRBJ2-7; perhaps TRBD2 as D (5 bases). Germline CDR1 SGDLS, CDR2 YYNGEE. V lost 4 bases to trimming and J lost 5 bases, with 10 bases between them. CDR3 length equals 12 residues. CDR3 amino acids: CASSPDSDEQYF. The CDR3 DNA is TGTGCCAGCAGCCCTGATAGCGACGAGCAGTACTTC.

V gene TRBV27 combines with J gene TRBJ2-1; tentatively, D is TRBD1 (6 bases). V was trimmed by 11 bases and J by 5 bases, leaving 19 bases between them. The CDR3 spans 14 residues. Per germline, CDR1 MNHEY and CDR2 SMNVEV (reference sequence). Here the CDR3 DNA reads TGTGCCTCCTGTCTGAGGACAGAACACAATGAGCAGTTCTTC. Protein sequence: CASCLRTEHNEQFF.

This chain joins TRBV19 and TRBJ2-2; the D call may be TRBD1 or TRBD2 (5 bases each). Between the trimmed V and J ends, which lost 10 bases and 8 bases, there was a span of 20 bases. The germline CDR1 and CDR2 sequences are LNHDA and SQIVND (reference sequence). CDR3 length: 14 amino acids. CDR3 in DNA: TGTGCCACCTCCGCCCAGGGACGGTATGGGGAGCTGTTTTTT. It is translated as CATSAQGRYGELFF.

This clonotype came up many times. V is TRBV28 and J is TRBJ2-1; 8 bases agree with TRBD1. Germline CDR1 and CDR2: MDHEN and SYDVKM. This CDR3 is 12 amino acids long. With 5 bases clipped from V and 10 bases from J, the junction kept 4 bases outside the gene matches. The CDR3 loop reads CASSLQGAEQFF. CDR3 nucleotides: TGTGCCAGCAGTCTGCAGGGGGCAGAGCAGTTCTTC.

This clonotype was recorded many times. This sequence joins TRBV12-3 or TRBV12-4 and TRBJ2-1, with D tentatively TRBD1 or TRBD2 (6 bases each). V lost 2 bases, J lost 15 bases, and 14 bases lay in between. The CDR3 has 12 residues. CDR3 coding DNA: TGTGCCAGCAGTTTAACCCCGGGGGCGGGGTTCTTC. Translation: CASSLTPGAGFF.

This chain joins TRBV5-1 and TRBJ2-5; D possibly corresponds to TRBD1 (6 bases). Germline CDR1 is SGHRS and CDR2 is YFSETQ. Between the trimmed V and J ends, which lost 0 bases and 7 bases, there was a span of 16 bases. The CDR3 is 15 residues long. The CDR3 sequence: CASSLDGGHGVTQYF. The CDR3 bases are TGCGCCAGCAGCTTGGATGGGGGACATGGAGTGACCCAGTACTTC.

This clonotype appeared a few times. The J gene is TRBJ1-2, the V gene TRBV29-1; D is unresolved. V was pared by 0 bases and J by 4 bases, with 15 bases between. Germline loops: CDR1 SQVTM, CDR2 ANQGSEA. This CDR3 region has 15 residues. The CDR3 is CSVEDRAGGTYGYTF. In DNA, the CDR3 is TGCAGCGTTGAAGATCGGGCAGGTGGAACCTATGGCTACACCTTC.